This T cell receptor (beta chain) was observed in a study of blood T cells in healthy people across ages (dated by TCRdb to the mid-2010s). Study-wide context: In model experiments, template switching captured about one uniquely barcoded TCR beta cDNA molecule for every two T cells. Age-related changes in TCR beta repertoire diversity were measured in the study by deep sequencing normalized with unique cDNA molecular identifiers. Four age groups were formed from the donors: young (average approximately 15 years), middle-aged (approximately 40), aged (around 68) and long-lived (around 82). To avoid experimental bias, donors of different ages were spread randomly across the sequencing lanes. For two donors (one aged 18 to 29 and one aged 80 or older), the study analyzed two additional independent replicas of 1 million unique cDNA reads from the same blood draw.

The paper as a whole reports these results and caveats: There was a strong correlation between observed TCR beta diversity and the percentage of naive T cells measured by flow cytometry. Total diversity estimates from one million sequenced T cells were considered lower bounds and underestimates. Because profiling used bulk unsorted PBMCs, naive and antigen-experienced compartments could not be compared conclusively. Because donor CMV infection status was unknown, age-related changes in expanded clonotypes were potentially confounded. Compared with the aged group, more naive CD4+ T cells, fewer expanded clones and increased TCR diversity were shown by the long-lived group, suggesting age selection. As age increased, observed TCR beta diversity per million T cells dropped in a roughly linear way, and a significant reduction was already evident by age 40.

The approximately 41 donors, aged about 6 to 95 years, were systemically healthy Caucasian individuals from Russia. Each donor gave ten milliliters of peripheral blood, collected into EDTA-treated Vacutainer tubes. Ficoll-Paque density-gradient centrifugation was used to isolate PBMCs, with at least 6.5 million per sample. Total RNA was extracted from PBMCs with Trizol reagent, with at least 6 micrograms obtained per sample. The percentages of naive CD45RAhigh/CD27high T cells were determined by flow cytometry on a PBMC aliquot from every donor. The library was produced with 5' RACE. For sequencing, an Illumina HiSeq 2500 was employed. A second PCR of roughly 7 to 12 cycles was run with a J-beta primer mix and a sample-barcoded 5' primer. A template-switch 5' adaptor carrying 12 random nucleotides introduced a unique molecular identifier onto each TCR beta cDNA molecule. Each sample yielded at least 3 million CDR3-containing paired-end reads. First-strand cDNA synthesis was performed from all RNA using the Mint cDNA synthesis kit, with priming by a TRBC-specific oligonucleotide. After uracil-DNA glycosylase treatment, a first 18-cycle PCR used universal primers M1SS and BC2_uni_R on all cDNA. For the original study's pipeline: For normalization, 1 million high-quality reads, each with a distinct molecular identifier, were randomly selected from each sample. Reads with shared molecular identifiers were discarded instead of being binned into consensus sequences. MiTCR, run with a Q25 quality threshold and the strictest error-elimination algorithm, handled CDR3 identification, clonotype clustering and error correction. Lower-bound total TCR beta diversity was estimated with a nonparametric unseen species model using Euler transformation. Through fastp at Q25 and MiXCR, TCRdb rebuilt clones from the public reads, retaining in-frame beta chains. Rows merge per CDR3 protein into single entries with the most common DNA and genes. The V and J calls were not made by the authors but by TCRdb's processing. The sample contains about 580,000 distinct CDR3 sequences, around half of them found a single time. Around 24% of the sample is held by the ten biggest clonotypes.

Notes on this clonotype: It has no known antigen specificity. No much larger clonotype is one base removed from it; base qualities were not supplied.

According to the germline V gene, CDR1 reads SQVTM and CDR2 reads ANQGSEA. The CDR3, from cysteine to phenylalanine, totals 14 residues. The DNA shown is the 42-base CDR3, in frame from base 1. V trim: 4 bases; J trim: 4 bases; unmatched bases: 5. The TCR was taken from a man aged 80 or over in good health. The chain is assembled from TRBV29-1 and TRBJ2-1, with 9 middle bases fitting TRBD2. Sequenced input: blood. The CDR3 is CSVGGGASYNEQFF. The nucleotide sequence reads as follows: TGCAGCGTTGGCGGGGGGGCCTCATACAATGAGCAGTTCTTC.